A selection of T cell receptor beta chains follows, all from one sample in a study of OX40 agonist ivuxolimab in advanced cancers. Profiled with immunoSEQ multiplex PCR; TCRdb holds only in-frame clones, not every one. The table shows 75,000 to 100,000 clones, with roughly 84% occurring only once. Sequencing used CD4+ or CD8+ T cells sorted from blood, obtained in a trial of the OX40 agonist ivuxolimab. The receptors were sampled from an adult with an advanced solid tumor such as melanoma, head and neck, liver or kidney cancer. The CDR3 runs from the conserved cysteine through the conserved F or W. D genes are given only for firm matches. Only part of the rows carry a size: once, few, many, or a class if the clone is expanded.

cdr3_aa,cdr3_nt,j_call,d_call,clone_size,v_call
CASSLRRGGNEQFF,TGTGCCAGCAGCTTACGGCGGGGGGGAAATGAGCAGTTCTTC,TRBJ2-1,TRBD2,.,TRBV7-6
CSGMGNTEAFF,TGCAGCGGGATGGGGAACACTGAAGCTTTCTTT,TRBJ1-1,.,.,TRBV29-1
CASSSGLSTDTQYF,TGTGCCAGCAGCTCCGGCCTGAGCACAGATACGCAGTATTTT,TRBJ2-3,.,.,TRBV5-4
CASSEDRYTDTQYF,TGTGCCAGCAGTGAGGACAGGTACACAGATACGCAGTATTTT,TRBJ2-3,TRBD1,.,TRBV6-6
CASADRVNTGELFF,TGTGCCAGCGCGGACAGGGTGAACACCGGGGAGCTGTTTTTT,TRBJ2-2,TRBD1,.,TRBV2
CASKVAFSSYEQYF,TGTGCCAGCAAGGTCGCATTTAGCTCCTACGAGCAGTACTTC,TRBJ2-7,.,.,TRBV2
CASSLRGGEQFF,TGTGCCAGCAGTTTAAGGGGGGGTGAGCAGTTCTTC,TRBJ2-1,.,.,TRBV27
CASSLTNEKLFF,TGCGCCAGCAGCCTAACTAATGAAAAACTGTTTTTT,TRBJ1-4,.,.,TRBV5-1
CASSLDLGQGANEQFF,TGTGCCAGCAGCTTAGATTTGGGACAGGGAGCCAATGAGCAGTTCTTC,TRBJ2-1,TRBD1,.,TRBV7-2
CASSPLVAGGGTDTQYF,TGTGCCAGCAGTCCCCTCGTGGCGGGGGGGGGAACAGATACGCAGTATTTT,TRBJ2-3,TRBD2,.,TRBV28
CASSLSPNSPLHF,TGTGCCAGCAGCTTAAGCCCCAATTCACCCCTCCACTTT,TRBJ1-6,.,.,TRBV7-2
CASSPPTSGGEADEQFF,TGTGCCAGCTCACCACCCACTAGCGGGGGGGAAGCGGATGAGCAGTTCTTC,TRBJ2-1,TRBD2,.,TRBV18
CASSLSYRGTDGYTF,TGTGCCAGCAGCTTATCATACAGGGGAACGGATGGCTACACCTTC,TRBJ1-2,TRBD1,.,TRBV13
CASSFGGTASNQPQHF,TGTGCCAGCAGCTTTGGGGGAACAGCAAGCAATCAGCCCCAGCATTTT,TRBJ1-5,.,.,TRBV7-9
CASNPGGQGTYNEQFF,TGTGCCAGCAACCCGGGTGGGCAGGGCACCTACAATGAGCAGTTCTTC,TRBJ2-1,.,.,TRBV28
CASSPRGQTAQYF,TGTGCCAGCAGCCCCCGTGGGCAGACGGCCCAGTACTTC,TRBJ2-5,.,.,TRBV7-9
CASSSQENTEAFF,TGTGCCAGCAGCTCCCAAGAGAACACTGAAGCTTTCTTT,TRBJ1-1,.,.,TRBV7-3
CASSLGSGANVLTF,TGCGCCAGCAGCTTAGGCTCTGGGGCCAACGTCCTGACTTTC,TRBJ2-6,.,.,TRBV5-1
CASKGLAGGGGAQYF,TGTGCCAGCAAGGGACTAGCGGGGGGCGGCGGGGCCCAGTACTTC,TRBJ2-5,TRBD2,.,TRBV2
CASSLSRATGELFF,TGTGCCAGCAGCTTGTCCAGGGCTACCGGGGAGCTGTTTTTT,TRBJ2-2,.,.,TRBV5-6
CASSLWTTTLSNQPQHF,TGTGCCAGCAGTTTATGGACAACGACCCTTAGCAATCAGCCCCAGCATTTT,TRBJ1-5,.,once,TRBV28
CASRSSGILTSGANVLTF,TGTGCCAGCAGATCATCCGGGATTTTAACGTCTGGGGCCAACGTCCTGACTTTC,TRBJ2-6,.,.,TRBV7-2
CASSPRGEAKNIQYF,TGTGCCAGCAGCCCAAGGGGGGAGGCCAAAAACATTCAGTACTTC,TRBJ2-4,.,.,TRBV5-8
CASSQDYRRETQYF,TGTGCCAGCAGCCAGGACTACCGGCGGGAGACCCAGTACTTC,TRBJ2-5,.,once,TRBV7-2
CASSQDLLLGTPNQPQHF,TGCGCCAGCAGCCAAGACCTCCTTCTGGGGACACCTAATCAGCCCCAGCATTTT,TRBJ1-5,.,.,TRBV4-3
CASSPTVTDTQYF,TGTGCCAGCAGCCCGACTGTGACAGATACGCAGTATTTT,TRBJ2-3,.,.,TRBV7-7
CASSEQGGSNQPQHF,TGTGCCAGCAGTGAACAGGGCGGGAGCAATCAGCCCCAGCATTTT,TRBJ1-5,.,once,TRBV6-1
CASTPTRGLVETQYF,TGTGCCAGCACCCCAACCAGGGGGCTGGTAGAGACCCAGTACTTC,TRBJ2-5,TRBD1,.,TRBV27
CASSPERELTDTQYF,TGTGCCAGCTCACCAGAGCGGGAACTCACAGATACGCAGTATTTT,TRBJ2-3,TRBD2,.,TRBV18
CAISPGQQETQYF,TGTGCCATCAGTCCTGGACAGCAAGAGACCCAGTACTTC,TRBJ2-5,.,.,TRBV10-3